A single sample gave rise to the 16 T cell receptor beta chains below, sequenced in a study of shared clonotypes between healthy human individuals (dated by TCRdb to the early 2020s). Libraries were constructed by the immunoSEQ multiplex PCR assay. Here the immuneACCESS table is served through TCRdb, limited to in-frame sequences with V and J called. Missing clones are a known gap in these copies; in checked studies unresolved V genes cover under half, and the rest lacks a known reason. The sample includes about 990,000 clones, with approximately 80% observed a single time. The top ten clones comprise roughly 0.65% of the sample. Material for sequencing was memory CD4+ T cells from PBMCs. The cell subset or site label here, explained by the study, means: CD45RA-negative fraction. Receptors originate from a man aged 18 to 30 in good health. Some clones in this sample may be carry-over from other donors' samples.

On this clone itself: The same CDR3 also results from other DNA sequences found in this sample. This chain uses TRBV9 with TRBJ2-1; 8 nucleotides match TRBD2. This CDR3 has 15 amino acids. CDR1 is SGDLS, CDR2 YYNGEE, per germline. With 3 bases clipped from V and 0 bases from J, the junction kept 2 bases outside the gene matches. CDR3 in DNA: TGTGCCAGCAGCGCCAGCGGGAGCTCCTACAATGAGCAGTTCTTC. It specifies CASSASGSSYNEQFF. The full variable domain, rest sourced from reference TRBV9 and TRBJ2-1, is DSGVTQTPKHLITATGQRVTLRCSPRSGDLSVYWYQQSLDQGLQFLIQYYNGEERAKGNILERFSAQQFPDLHSELNLSSLELGDSALYFCASSASGSSYNEQFFGPGTRLTVL.

This clone was counted many times. One end of the junction fails to match germline, which may point to a read error. The chain couples TRBV6-6 to TRBJ1-2; D gene ambiguous. CDR3 length: 10 residues. Germline CDR1 and CDR2: MNHNY and SVGAGI (reference sequence). The CDR3 reads CASSYRSQSF. The CDR3 DNA reads TGTGCCAGCAGCTACCGATCCCAAAGCTTC.

The chain recombines TRBV28 with TRBJ2-5, with D possibly being TRBD1 (5 bases). Germline V lookup: CDR1 MDHEN, CDR2 SYDVKM. V lost 2 bases, J lost 3 bases, and 10 bases lay in between. This CDR3 comprises 14 residues. The CDR3 sequence: CASSLPQQEETQYF. CDR3 nucleotides: TGTGCCAGCAGTTTACCGCAACAGGAAGAGACCCAGTACTTC.

The chain links TRBV7-7 to TRBJ2-3; D is unresolved. CDR1 SSHAT and CDR2 FNYEAQ come from the germline V gene (reference sequence). Trimming removed 1 base at V and 0 bases at J, with 8 bases between. This CDR3 is 15 amino acids long. For the CDR3, the DNA is TGTGCCAGCAGCTTAGTGCCGTCAAGCACAGATACGCAGTATTTT. As protein: CASSLVPSSTDTQYF.

V gene TRBV18 combines with J gene TRBJ1-1; 8 bases line up with TRBD1. The CDR3 contains 18 residues. The V gene's germline CDR1 is KGHSH and CDR2 LQKENI. Trimming removed 3 bases from V and 6 bases from J; junction bases left unmatched: 18. CDR3 sequence reads: CASSPRPATTGGEAEAFF. The CDR3 nucleotides read TGTGCCAGCTCACCGCGACCAGCGACTACAGGGGGAGAGGCTGAAGCTTTCTTT.

A few counts support this clone. The CDR3 nucleotides read TGTGCCAGCAGCGCCGGGACAGTCAACACAGATACGCAGTATTTT. It is translated as CASSAGTVNTDTQYF. V usage is TRBV11-2 and J usage is TRBJ2-3, with 7 nucleotides matching TRBD1. CDR1 SGHAT and CDR2 FQNNGV come from the germline V gene. The CDR3 extends over 15 amino acids. Unmatched junction bases numbered 7, after V lost 5 bases and J lost 2 bases.

V is TRBV7-3 and J is TRBJ2-3; D gene ambiguous. CDR1 is SGHTA, CDR2 FQGTGA, per germline. Trimming pared 4 bases from V and 1 base from J, leaving 12 bases between. This CDR3 is built from 15 residues. CDR3: CASSSTRSGTDTQYF. CDR3 coding DNA: TGTGCCAGCAGCTCCACCAGGTCAGGCACAGATACGCAGTATTTT.

Relative to its sample, this clone is medium-sized. Other DNA sequences within the sample encode an identical CDR3. The rearrangement joins TRBV29-1 to TRBJ2-6; D not certain. Looked up from germline, CDR1 is SQVTM and CDR2 is ANQGSEA. V lost 3 bases to trimming and J lost 0 bases, with 3 bases between them. This CDR3 contains 13 residues. The CDR3 here is CSVDISGANVLTF. CDR3 bases: TGCAGCGTTGATATCTCTGGGGCCAACGTCCTGACTTTC.

The rearrangement links TRBV25-1 to TRBJ1-1, with D tentatively TRBD1 (6 bases). This CDR3 is built from 15 residues. V lost 6 bases and J 1 base, leaving 15 bases between the germline ends. Germline V gene data show CDR1 as MGHDK and CDR2 as SYGVNS. In DNA, the CDR3 is TGTGCCAGCAGGGGGGCAAGGCAGGGGAACACTGAAGCTTTCTTT. Translation gives CASRGARQGNTEAFF.

This sequence joins TRBV10-3 and TRBJ1-5; D unresolved. Germline V gene sequence: CDR1 ENHRY, CDR2 SYGVKD. This CDR3 is 13 amino acids long. The V and J ends lost 10 bases and 5 bases respectively, with 15 bases between them. CDR3: CANRPDQDQPQHF. CDR3 DNA sequence: TGTGCCAACCGACCAGACCAAGATCAGCCCCAGCATTTT.

The chain employs TRBV6-1 and TRBJ2-2; D gene uncertain. The CDR3 extends over 14 amino acids. The germline V gene encodes CDR1 MNHNS and CDR2 SASEGT. Trimming shortened V by 2 bases and J by 1 base, and 5 bases separated the two germline ends. The CDR3 sequence: CASSETGNTGELFF. CDR3 bases: TGTGCCAGCAGTGAAACCGGGAACACCGGGGAGCTGTTTTTT.

The chain has TRBV18 and TRBJ2-7, with 7 nucleotides matching TRBD2. Germline assignment: CDR1 KGHSH and CDR2 LQKENI. The CDR3 is 15 residues long. The ends lost 3 bases at V and 0 bases at J; junction bases unmatched: 5. DNA for the CDR3: TGTGCCAGCTCACCCACCGGGACTAACTCCTACGAGCAGTACTTC. The encoded protein is CASSPTGTNSYEQYF.

The gene calls are TRBV5-1 and TRBJ2-7, with D perhaps matching TRBD1 or TRBD2 (5 bases each). The CDR3 extends over 17 amino acids. Trimming left V 4 bases short and J 4 bases short, with 24 bases between. Germline values: CDR1 SGHRS, CDR2 YFSETQ. CDR3 amino acids: CASSLHKVGIWGYEQYF. In DNA form, the CDR3 reads TGCGCCAGCAGCCTGCACAAAGTAGGGATCTGGGGGTACGAGCAGTACTTC.

The gene calls are TRBV5-4 and TRBJ2-7; D may match TRBD1 or TRBD2 (6 bases each). V was clipped by 0 bases and J by 2 bases, with 18 bases between them. This CDR3 region has 17 residues. CDR1 and CDR2 (germline): SGHNT, YYREEE (reference sequence). CDR3 bases: TGTGCCAGCAGCTTGGAGGCGCGGGGACACCCGCCCTACGAGCAGTACTTC. Translated, it gives CASSLEARGHPPYEQYF.

This rearrangement joins TRBV11-2 to TRBJ2-3; D call uncertain. Trimming took 1 base from V and 1 from J, leaving 12 bases between them. In germline, CDR1 is SGHAT, CDR2 FQNNGV. This CDR3 spans 16 amino acids. The CDR3 DNA reads TGTGCCAGCAGCTTAGGGTCCTCTCTAGGCACAGATACGCAGTATTTT. Protein product: CASSLGSSLGTDTQYF.

This clone was observed a single time. The chain is built from TRBV7-9 and TRBJ2-3; TRBD2 might be the D (6 bases). The ends were cut back, 3 bases at V and 6 bases at J, with 22 bases in the middle. CDR3 size: 17 residues. Germline CDR1 reads SEHNR; CDR2 reads FQNEAQ (reference sequence). The CDR3: CASSLGTSLRVVDTQYF. The CDR3, as DNA: TGTGCCAGCAGCTTGGGGACTTCTTTAAGGGTGGTTGATACGCAGTATTTT.